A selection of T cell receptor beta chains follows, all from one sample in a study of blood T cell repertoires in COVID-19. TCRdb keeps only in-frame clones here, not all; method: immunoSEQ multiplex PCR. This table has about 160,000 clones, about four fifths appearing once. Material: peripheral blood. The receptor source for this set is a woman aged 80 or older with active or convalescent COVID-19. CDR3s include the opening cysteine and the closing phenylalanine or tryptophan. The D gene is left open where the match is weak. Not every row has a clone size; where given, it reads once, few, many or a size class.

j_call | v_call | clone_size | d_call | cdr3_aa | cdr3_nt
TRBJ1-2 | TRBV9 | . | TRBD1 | CASSPGTANYGYTF | TGTGCCAGCAGCCCGGGGACAGCTAACTATGGCTACACCTTC
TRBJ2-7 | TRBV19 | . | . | CASRTSGGSSYEQYF | TGTGCCAGTCGAACAAGCGGAGGGAGCTCCTACGAGCAGTACTTC
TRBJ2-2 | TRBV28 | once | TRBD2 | CASSLRLAGGGTGELFF | TGTGCCAGCAGTTTAAGACTAGCGGGAGGAGGCACCGGGGAGCTGTTTTTT
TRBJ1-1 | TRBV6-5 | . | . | CASARDTEAFF | TGTGCCAGCGCCCGGGACACTGAAGCTTTCTTT
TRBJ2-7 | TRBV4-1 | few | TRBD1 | CASSRNPGQGVLGEQYF | TGCGCCAGCAGCCGAAACCCCGGACAGGGCGTCCTCGGCGAGCAGTACTTC
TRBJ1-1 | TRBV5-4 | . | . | CASSLGGGQSSTEAFF | TGTGCCAGCAGCTTGGGTGGAGGGCAGTCGAGCACTGAAGCTTTCTTT
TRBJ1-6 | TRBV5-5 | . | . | CASRPSVISPLHF | TGTGCCAGCCGCCCGTCAGTAATTTCACCCCTCCACTTT
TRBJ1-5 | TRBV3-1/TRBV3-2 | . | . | CASSGRAGADQPQHF | TGTGCCAGCAGCGGACGGGCGGGGGCCGATCAGCCCCAGCATTTT
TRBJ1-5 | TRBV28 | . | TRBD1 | CASSAQPGQWTGQPQHF | TGTGCCAGCAGTGCTCAACCGGGACAGTGGACTGGCCAGCCCCAGCATTTT
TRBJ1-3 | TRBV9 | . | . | CASSAQDSGNTIYF | TGTGCCAGCAGCGCACAGGACTCTGGAAACACCATATATTTT
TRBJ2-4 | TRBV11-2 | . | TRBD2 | CASRRVGEGAKNIQYF | TGTGCCAGCAGGCGGGTAGGGGAGGGAGCCAAAAACATTCAGTACTTC
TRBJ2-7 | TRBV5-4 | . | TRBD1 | CASSPPGQGYEQYF | TGTGCCAGCAGCCCCCCGGGACAGGGTTACGAGCAGTACTTC
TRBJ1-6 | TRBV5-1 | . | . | CASSSQTAYNSPLHF | TGCGCCAGCAGCTCGCAGACAGCCTATAATTCACCCCTCCACTTT
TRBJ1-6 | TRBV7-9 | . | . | CASSLSAVGRGNVNSPLHF | TGTGCCAGCAGCTTATCTGCCGTGGGGCGGGGGAATGTTAATTCACCCCTCCACTTT
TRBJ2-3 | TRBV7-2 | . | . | CASSRAGLGTTDTQYF | TGTGCCAGCAGCCGGGCGGGCCTGGGCACCACGGATACGCAGTATTTT
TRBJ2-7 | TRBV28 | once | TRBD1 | CASSLGQGAYEQYF | TGTGCCAGCAGTTTAGGACAGGGGGCCTACGAGCAGTACTTC
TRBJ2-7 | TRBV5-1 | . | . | CASSLVAGSYEQYF | TGCGCCAGCAGCTTGGTCGCCGGGTCCTACGAGCAGTACTTC
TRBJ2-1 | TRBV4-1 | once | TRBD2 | CASRRYTGTSDYNEQFF | TGCGCCAGCAGACGATATACCGGGACTAGCGACTACAATGAGCAGTTCTTC
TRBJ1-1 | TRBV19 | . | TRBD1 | CASSNHGTDQNTEAFF | TGTGCCAGTAGTAACCACGGGACAGACCAGAACACTGAAGCTTTCTTT
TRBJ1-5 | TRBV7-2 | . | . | CASSLGAQPQHF | TGTGCCAGCAGCTTAGGGGCTCAGCCCCAGCATTTT
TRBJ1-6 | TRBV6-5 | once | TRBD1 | CASGGQGYSPLHF | TGTGCCAGCGGGGGACAGGGATATTCACCCCTCCACTTT
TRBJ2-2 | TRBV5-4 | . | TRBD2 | CASSLGGGGVGTGELFF | TGTGCCAGCAGCTTGGGGGGCGGGGGAGTTGGCACCGGGGAGCTGTTTTTT
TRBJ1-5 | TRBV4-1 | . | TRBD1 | CASSPRTGNQPQHF | TGCGCCAGCAGCCCTCGGACAGGAAATCAGCCCCAGCATTTT
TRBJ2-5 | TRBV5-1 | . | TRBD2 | CASSPGTSFETQYF | TGCGCCAGCAGCCCCGGGACTAGCTTCGAGACCCAGTACTTC
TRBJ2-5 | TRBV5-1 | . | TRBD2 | CASTISGRNEETQYF | TGCGCCAGCACCATTAGCGGGAGGAATGAAGAGACCCAGTACTTC
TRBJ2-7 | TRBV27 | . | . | CASSLTYPGVYEQYF | TGTGCCAGCAGTTTAACATATCCGGGAGTATACGAGCAGTACTTC
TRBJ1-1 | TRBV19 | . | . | CASSIVFRTEAFF | TGTGCCAGTAGTATAGTCTTCAGGACTGAAGCTTTCTTT
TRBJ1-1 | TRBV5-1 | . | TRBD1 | CASSPRDRGNGVYTEAFF | TGCGCCAGCAGCCCCCGGGACAGGGGGAATGGAGTATACACTGAAGCTTTCTTT
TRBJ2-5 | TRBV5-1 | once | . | CASSLALGGAGETQYF | TGCGCCAGCAGCTTGGCCCTAGGAGGAGCCGGGGAGACCCAGTACTTC
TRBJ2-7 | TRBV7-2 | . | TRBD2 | CASSTIAGGPLSYEQYF | TGTGCCAGCAGCACAATAGCGGGAGGGCCCTTATCCTACGAGCAGTACTTC
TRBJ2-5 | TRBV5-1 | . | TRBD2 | CASSVAPLAAQETQYF | TGCGCCAGCAGCGTAGCACCACTAGCGGCCCAAGAGACCCAGTACTTC
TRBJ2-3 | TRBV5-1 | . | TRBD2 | CASSRRSGTSTDTQYF | TGCGCCAGCAGCAGACGGAGCGGGACTAGCACAGATACGCAGTATTTT
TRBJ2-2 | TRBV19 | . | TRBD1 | CASSTGTGRPGELFF | TGTGCCAGTAGTACCGGGACAGGGAGGCCCGGGGAGCTGTTTTTT
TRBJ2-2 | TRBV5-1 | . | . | CASSFDTGQTGELFF | TGCGCCAGCAGCTTTGACACAGGACAAACCGGGGAGCTGTTTTTT
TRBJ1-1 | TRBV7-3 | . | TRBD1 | CASSPTGGTMNTEAFF | TGTGCCAGCAGTCCCACAGGGGGCACCATGAACACTGAAGCTTTCTTT
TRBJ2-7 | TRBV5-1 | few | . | CASTETGGPGSKQYF | TGCGCCAGCACCGAGACCGGTGGTCCGGGGTCAAAGCAGTACTTC
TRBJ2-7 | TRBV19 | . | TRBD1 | CASSALGQGDSYEQYF | TGTGCCAGTAGTGCACTAGGACAGGGGGACTCCTACGAGCAGTACTTC
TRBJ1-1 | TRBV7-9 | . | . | CALEQEAFF | TGTGCCCTGGAGCAGGAAGCTTTCTTT
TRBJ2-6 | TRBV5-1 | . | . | CASSPEYAGYGANVLTF | TGCGCCAGCAGCCCGGAGTACGCAGGGTACGGGGCCAACGTCCTGACTTTC
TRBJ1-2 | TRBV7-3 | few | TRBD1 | CASSSTGNYGYTF | TGTGCCAGCAGCTCGACAGGGAACTATGGCTACACCTTC
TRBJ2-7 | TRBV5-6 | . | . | CASSLASRRAYEQYF | TGTGCCAGCAGCTTGGCCAGCCGGCGGGCCTACGAGCAGTACTTC
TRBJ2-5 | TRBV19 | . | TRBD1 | CASSPRQGVGQTQYF | TGTGCCAGTAGCCCCAGACAGGGCGTTGGACAGACCCAGTACTTC
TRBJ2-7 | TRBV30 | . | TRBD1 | CAWSPGQGREQYF | TGTGCCTGGAGTCCGGGACAGGGAAGGGAGCAGTACTTC
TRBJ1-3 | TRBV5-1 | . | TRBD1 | CASSPKGDRGPGNTIYF | TGCGCCAGCAGCCCTAAGGGGGACAGGGGGCCTGGAAACACCATATATTTT